The entry that follows covers one T cell receptor beta chain sequence. Original data processing: Quantification of nucleated cells was approximated via reference gene primer amplification. Profiled with immunoSEQ multiplex PCR; TCRdb holds only in-frame clones, not every one. From that table come the V and J calls and clone size; the DNA was used to work out D and trimming. The profile shows under 200,000 clones, about 85% of them singletons. This CDR3 region has 13 residues. V dropped 4 bases and J dropped 2 bases, with 4 bases sitting between them. Germline-derived CDR1 and CDR2 are SGHDT and YYEEEE. The sample is drawn from a study of blood T cell repertoires in COVID-19. On the study more broadly: The samples span acute and convalescent COVID-19 from the United States, Italy and Spain. T cells, B-cell-depleted T cells, or PBMCs provided the cDNA or gDNA that served as material.

The specimen was peripheral blood. The sequence was collected from a man aged 60 to 69 who had recovered from COVID-19. The chain joins TRBV5-6 to TRBJ2-6; unclear D gene. CDR3 loop: CASSRAGANVLTF. The DNA of the CDR3 is TGTGCCAGCAGCAGAGCTGGGGCCAACGTCCTGACTTTC.